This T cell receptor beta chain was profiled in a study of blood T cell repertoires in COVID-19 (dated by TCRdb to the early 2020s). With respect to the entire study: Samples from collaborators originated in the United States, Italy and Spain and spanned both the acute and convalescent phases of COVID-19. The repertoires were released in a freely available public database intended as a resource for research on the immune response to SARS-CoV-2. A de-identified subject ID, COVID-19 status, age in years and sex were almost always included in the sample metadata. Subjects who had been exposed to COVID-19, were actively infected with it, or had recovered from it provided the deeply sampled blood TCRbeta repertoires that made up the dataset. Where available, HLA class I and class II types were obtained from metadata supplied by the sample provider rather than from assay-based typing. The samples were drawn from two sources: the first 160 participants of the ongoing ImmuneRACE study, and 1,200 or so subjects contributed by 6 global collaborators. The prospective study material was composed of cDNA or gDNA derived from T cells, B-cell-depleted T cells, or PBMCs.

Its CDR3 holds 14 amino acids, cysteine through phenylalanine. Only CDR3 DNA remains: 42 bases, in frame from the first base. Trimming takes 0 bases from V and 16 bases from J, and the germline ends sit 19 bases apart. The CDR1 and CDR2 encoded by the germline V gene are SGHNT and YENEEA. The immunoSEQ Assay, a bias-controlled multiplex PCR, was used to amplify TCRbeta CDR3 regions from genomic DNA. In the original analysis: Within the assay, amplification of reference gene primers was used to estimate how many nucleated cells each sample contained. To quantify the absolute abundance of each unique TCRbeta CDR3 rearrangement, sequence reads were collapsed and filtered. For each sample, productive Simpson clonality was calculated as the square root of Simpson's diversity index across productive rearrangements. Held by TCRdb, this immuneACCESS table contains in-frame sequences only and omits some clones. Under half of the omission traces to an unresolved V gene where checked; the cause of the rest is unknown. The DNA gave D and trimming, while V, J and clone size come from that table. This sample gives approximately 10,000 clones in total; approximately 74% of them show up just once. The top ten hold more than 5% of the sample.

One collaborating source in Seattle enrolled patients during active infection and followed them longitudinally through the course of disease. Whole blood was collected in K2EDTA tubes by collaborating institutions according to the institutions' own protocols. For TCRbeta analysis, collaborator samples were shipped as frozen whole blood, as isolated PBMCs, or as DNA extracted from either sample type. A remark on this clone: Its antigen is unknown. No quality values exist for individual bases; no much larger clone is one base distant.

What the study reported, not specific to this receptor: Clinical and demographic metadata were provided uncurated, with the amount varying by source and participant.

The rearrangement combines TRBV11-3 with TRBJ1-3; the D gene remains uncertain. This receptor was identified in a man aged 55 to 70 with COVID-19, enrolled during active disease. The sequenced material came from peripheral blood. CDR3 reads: CASSLDAGGYTRYF. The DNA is TGTGCCAGCAGCTTAGATGCGGGCGGCTACACACGTTATTTT.